This is a list of T cell receptor beta chains from one sample in a study of T cell responses to AZD1222 COVID-19 vaccine. Only in-frame clones appear in the TCRdb table, and some are missing; sequencing was by immunoSEQ multiplex PCR. The sample comprises about 200,000 clones, approximately 93% of which are singletons, and roughly 1% rests with the top ten. Sequencing used peripheral blood, obtained 28 days after the second AZD1222 dose. All receptors come from an adult who received the AZD1222 COVID-19 vaccine. CDR3s include the opening cysteine and the closing phenylalanine or tryptophan. A D gene is named only where the DNA matches it firmly. Expanded clones are given a class, and other clones once, few, many or no size at all.

clone_size j_call d_call v_call cdr3_aa cdr3_nt
. TRBJ2-3 . TRBV18 CASSPPIRGTDTQYF TGTGCCAGCTCACCACCGATCCGGGGCACAGATACGCAGTATTTT
. TRBJ2-1 TRBD1 TRBV10-3 CAISPGQGSFNEQFF TGTGCCATCAGTCCCGGACAGGGGAGCTTTAATGAGCAGTTCTTC
. TRBJ2-2 TRBD1 TRBV19 CASSIDRDRALFF TGTGCCAGTAGTATAGATAGGGACAGGGCGCTGTTTTTT
. TRBJ1-6 . TRBV25-1 CASSGLNNSPLHF TGTGCCAGCAGTGGGCTAAATAATTCACCCCTCCACTTT
. TRBJ2-1 TRBD2 TRBV4-1 CASSQAGLAGGQYNEQFF TGCGCCAGCAGCCAAGCCGGACTAGCGGGGGGGCAATACAATGAGCAGTTCTTC
. TRBJ1-1 TRBD1 TRBV30 CAWRARDRETEAFF TGTGCCTGGAGGGCCAGGGACAGGGAGACTGAAGCTTTCTTT
. TRBJ1-1 . TRBV5-4 CASSLAGGNTEAFF TGTGCCAGCAGCTTGGCCGGGGGGAACACTGAAGCTTTCTTT
. TRBJ2-3 TRBD2 TRBV4-3 CASSRTSGGSTDTQYF TGCGCCAGCAGCCGGACTAGCGGGGGGAGCACAGATACGCAGTATTTT
. TRBJ1-2 . TRBV29-1 CSRANSVRDPGYTF TGCAGCCGTGCCAATTCTGTCAGGGATCCTGGCTACACCTTC
. TRBJ2-1 . TRBV7-8 CASSGPNEQFF TGTGCCAGCAGCGGGCCCAATGAGCAGTTCTTC
. TRBJ2-4 . TRBV19 CASSRQDFGAAAKNIQYF TGTGCCAGTAGTAGACAGGATTTCGGCGCTGCAGCCAAAAACATTCAGTACTTC
. TRBJ1-2 . TRBV5-4 CASSLTGPSGYTF TGTGCCAGCAGCTTAACAGGGCCTAGTGGCTACACCTTC
once TRBJ2-2 TRBD1 TRBV27 CASSLFRGLAGELFF TGTGCCAGCAGTTTATTCAGGGGGCTTGCCGGGGAGCTGTTTTTT
. TRBJ2-7 . TRBV2 CASSEGSGQYYEQYF TGTGCCAGCAGTGAAGGTTCAGGGCAATACTACGAGCAGTACTTC
. TRBJ1-1 . TRBV18 CASSRRGASNTEAFF TGTGCCAGCTCCCGCCGGGGGGCCTCGAACACTGAAGCTTTCTTT
. TRBJ2-5 TRBD1 TRBV29-1 CSVKGQGQQETQYF TGCAGCGTTAAAGGACAGGGACAGCAAGAGACCCAGTACTTC
. TRBJ2-3 . TRBV9 CASSEGDTQYF TGTGCCAGCAGTGAGGGGGATACGCAGTATTTT
. TRBJ2-3 TRBD1 TRBV11-2 CASSLNPGQGNTDTQYF TGTGCCAGCAGCCTTAATCCGGGACAGGGGAATACAGATACGCAGTATTTT
once TRBJ1-5 . TRBV2 CASSEDSRNQPQHF TGTGCCAGCAGTGAAGACAGTCGGAATCAGCCCCAGCATTTT
once TRBJ1-2 . TRBV10-3 CAINIRFRDNYGYTF TGTGCCATCAATATTCGCTTCAGGGATAACTATGGCTACACCTTC
. TRBJ1-6 . TRBV28 CASSPGPRGNSPLHF TGTGCCAGCAGCCCGGGGCCGCGGGGTAATTCACCCCTCCACTTT
. TRBJ2-3 . TRBV11-1 CASSGSGGILLQYF TGTGCCAGCAGCGGCTCTGGGGGGATCTTATTGCAGTATTTT